A selection of T cell receptor beta chains follows, all from one sample in a study of OX40 agonist ivuxolimab in advanced cancers. Assay used: immunoSEQ multiplex PCR; TCRdb lists only in-frame clones, some missing. The data contain under 100,000 clones, 90% of them singletons. The sequenced sample was CD4+ or CD8+ T cells sorted from blood, obtained in a trial of the OX40 agonist ivuxolimab. All receptors derive from an adult with an advanced solid tumor such as melanoma, head and neck, liver or kidney cancer. The CDR3 runs from the conserved cysteine through the conserved F or W. The D gene is left open where the match is weak. Only some rows state a clone size, as once, few, many or a class for expanded clones.

CDR3 length	clone size	J gene	D gene	V gene	CDR3 protein	CDR3 DNA
18	few	TRBJ2-7	.	TRBV5-8	CASSWGRSTSRTGREQYF	TGTGCCAGCAGTTGGGGACGGTCCACTAGTCGCACTGGGCGCGAGCAGTACTTC
16	.	TRBJ1-1	TRBD1	TRBV9	CASSVDPGTVATEAFF	TGTGCCAGCAGCGTAGACCCCGGGACAGTGGCCACTGAAGCTTTCTTT
16	.	TRBJ2-2	TRBD2	TRBV5-4	CASSPNVAGVSGELFF	TGTGCCAGCAGCCCAAATGTAGCGGGAGTTTCCGGGGAGCTGTTTTTT
16	.	TRBJ2-1	TRBD2	TRBV6-1	CASSEEPWEGASEQFF	TGTGCCAGCAGTGAAGAGCCGTGGGAGGGTGCGAGTGAGCAGTTCTTC
12	once	TRBJ1-3	.	TRBV29-1	CSVEGGGNTIYF	TGCAGCGTTGAGGGGGGCGGAAACACCATATATTTT
16	.	TRBJ2-1	.	TRBV5-1	CASSLRLEVGDNEQFF	TGCGCCAGCAGCTTAAGACTGGAGGTAGGCGACAATGAGCAGTTCTTC
13	.	TRBJ2-7	.	TRBV29-1	CSAIVGRSGEQYF	TGCAGCGCAATAGTAGGTCGGTCGGGCGAGCAGTACTTC
16	.	TRBJ1-2	.	TRBV30	CAWSNPRTQGNYGYTF	TGTGCCTGGAGTAACCCCCGAACCCAGGGAAACTATGGCTACACCTTC
15	.	TRBJ2-3	.	TRBV19	CASSKGDGDTDTQYF	TGTGCCAGTAGCAAAGGGGATGGGGACACAGATACGCAGTATTTT
16	.	TRBJ2-3	TRBD2	TRBV10-3	CAISPILAGATDTQYF	TGTGCCATCAGTCCTATACTAGCGGGAGCGACAGATACGCAGTATTTT
11	.	TRBJ2-3	.	TRBV11-2	CASSSTTTQYF	TGTGCCAGCAGTTCGACTACTACTCAGTATTTT
13	once	TRBJ1-1	.	TRBV6-1	CASRHRAAVEAFF	TGTGCCAGCAGACACAGGGCCGCCGTTGAAGCTTTCTTT
14	.	TRBJ2-1	.	TRBV2	CASSGTPPYNEQFF	TGTGCCAGCAGTGGGACACCCCCCTACAATGAGCAGTTCTTC
15	.	TRBJ1-1	.	TRBV5-1	CASSLVKGSNTEAFF	TGCGCCAGCAGCTTGGTGAAGGGGTCTAACACTGAAGCTTTCTTT
14	.	TRBJ2-7	TRBD2	TRBV2	CASRLQGRGYEQYF	TGTGCCAGCAGGCTCCAAGGGCGGGGGTACGAGCAGTACTTC
16	.	TRBJ2-7	TRBD2	TRBV6-1	CASSERGTSRSGEQYF	TGTGCCAGCAGTGAAAGAGGGACTAGTCGGTCGGGCGAGCAGTACTTC
15	few	TRBJ2-5	TRBD2	TRBV5-4	CASSPPSMGGETQYF	TGTGCCAGCAGCCCTCCCTCCATGGGAGGGGAGACCCAGTACTTC
14	.	TRBJ1-2	.	TRBV15	CATRFNRDRDGYTF	TGTGCCACCCGTTTCAACCGGGATCGAGATGGCTACACCTTC
15	once	TRBJ1-2	.	TRBV9	CASSETGYSNYGYTF	TGTGCCAGCAGCGAAACGGGCTATTCTAACTATGGCTACACCTTC
17	.	TRBJ1-5	.	TRBV21-1	CASSKAGDRDCNQPQHF	TGTGCCAGCAGCAAAGCGGGAGACAGGGATTGCAATCAGCCCCAGCATTTT
18	once	TRBJ2-1	TRBD2	TRBV27	CASSFTTSGRLSYNEQFF	TGTGCCAGCAGTTTCACGACTAGCGGGAGACTCTCCTACAATGAGCAGTTCTTC
13	.	TRBJ2-3	.	TRBV27	CASRLTQSDTQYF	TGTGCCAGCAGACTTACCCAGTCAGATACGCAGTATTTT
12	once	TRBJ2-1	TRBD2	TRBV5-1	CASSQAGNEQFF	TGCGCCAGCAGCCAAGCGGGGAATGAGCAGTTCTTC
16	.	TRBJ2-1	TRBD2	TRBV28	CASSFFLAGPYNEQFF	TGTGCCAGCAGTTTCTTTTTAGCGGGACCCTACAATGAGCAGTTCTTC
16	.	TRBJ2-5	.	TRBV28	CASSLGSLVRQETQYF	TGTGCCAGCTCCTTGGGAAGTTTGGTCCGGCAAGAGACCCAGTACTTC
14	.	TRBJ1-4	.	TRBV6-5	CASKQTATNEKLFF	TGTGCCAGCAAGCAGACTGCAACTAATGAAAAACTGTTTTTT
16	once	TRBJ2-5	.	TRBV4-1	CASSPSWGAIQETQYF	TGCGCCAGCAGCCCTAGTTGGGGGGCTATCCAAGAGACCCAGTACTTC
14	.	TRBJ2-3	.	TRBV7-9	CASSLAGLTDTQYF	TGTGCCAGCAGCTTAGCGGGACTGACAGATACGCAGTATTTT
13	.	TRBJ2-7	.	TRBV29-1	CSVDGGGSYEQYF	TGCAGCGTTGACGGGGGTGGTTCCTACGAGCAGTACTTC
13	.	TRBJ2-3	TRBD2	TRBV5-1	CASSQPGGGTQYF	TGCGCCAGCAGCCAACCGGGGGGAGGTACGCAGTATTTT
14	.	TRBJ2-6	.	TRBV5-1	CASRDSSGANVLTF	TGCGCCAGCAGGGACAGCTCTGGGGCCAACGTCCTGACTTTC
14	.	TRBJ1-5	.	TRBV2	CASSGQPIDQPQHF	TGTGCCAGCAGTGGGCAACCTATCGATCAGCCCCAGCATTTT
12	.	TRBJ1-2	.	TRBV19	CASTPNDVSYTF	TGTGCCAGTACCCCTAACGATGTCAGCTACACCTTC
17	.	TRBJ2-7	.	TRBV7-8	CASSFPRTRSFSYEQYF	TGTGCCAGCAGCTTCCCCCGGACAAGAAGCTTCTCCTACGAGCAGTACTTC
18	.	TRBJ1-3	TRBD1	TRBV4-2	CASSQVPLGQGSGNTIYF	TGTGCCAGCAGCCAAGTCCCTTTGGGACAGGGCTCTGGAAACACCATATATTTT
18	.	TRBJ2-5	.	TRBV5-6	CASSPRTVRAWGQETQYF	TGTGCCAGCAGCCCCAGGACGGTCAGGGCGTGGGGTCAAGAGACCCAGTACTTC
13	.	TRBJ2-7	TRBD1	TRBV6-5	CASRPTGVFEQYF	TGTGCCAGCAGACCGACAGGGGTCTTCGAGCAGTACTTC
15	.	TRBJ2-7	TRBD1	TRBV7-2	CASSLVVGTAHEQYF	TGTGCCAGCAGCTTAGTCGTGGGGACAGCCCACGAGCAGTACTTC
17	.	TRBJ2-1	TRBD2	TRBV15	CATSRALAGGPGNEQFF	TGTGCCACCAGCAGGGCTTTAGCGGGAGGGCCAGGCAATGAGCAGTTCTTC
13	.	TRBJ1-2	.	TRBV10-3	CAISEGRTNGYTF	TGTGCCATCAGTGAGGGTAGGACAAATGGCTACACCTTC
15	.	TRBJ2-2	TRBD2	TRBV5-1	CASSAGGRNTGELFF	TGCGCCAGCAGCGCGGGAGGGAGAAACACCGGGGAGCTGTTTTTT
12	.	TRBJ2-7	TRBD2	TRBV6-1	CASSRTSGEQYF	TGTGCCAGCAGTCGGACTAGCGGCGAGCAGTACTTC
14	.	TRBJ2-7	TRBD1	TRBV6-5	CASRSDRGYNEQYF	TGTGCCAGCAGATCGGACAGGGGCTACAACGAGCAGTACTTC
16	.	TRBJ1-1	TRBD1	TRBV11-2	CASSSLQGAHPPEAFF	TGTGCCAGCAGCTCCTTACAGGGGGCGCACCCCCCTGAAGCTTTCTTT
13	.	TRBJ2-1	.	TRBV11-2	CASSLTGAGEQFF	TGTGCCAGCAGCTTAACGGGAGCGGGCGAGCAGTTCTTC